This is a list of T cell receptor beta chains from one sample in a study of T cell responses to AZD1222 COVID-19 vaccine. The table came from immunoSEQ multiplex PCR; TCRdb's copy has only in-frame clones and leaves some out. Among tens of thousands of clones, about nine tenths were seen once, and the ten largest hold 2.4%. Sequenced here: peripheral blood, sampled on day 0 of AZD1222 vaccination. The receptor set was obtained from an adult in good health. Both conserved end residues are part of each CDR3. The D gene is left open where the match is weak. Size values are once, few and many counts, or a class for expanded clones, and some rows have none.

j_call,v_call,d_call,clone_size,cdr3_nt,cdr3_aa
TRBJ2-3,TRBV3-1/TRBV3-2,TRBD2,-,TGTGCCAGCGGACCTGTTGTCGGAGGAGCGGGAGACACGCAGTATTTT,CASGPVVGGAGDTQYF
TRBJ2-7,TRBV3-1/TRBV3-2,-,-,TGTGCCAGCAGCCAAGAGCATCGGGGGCTCTACGAGCAGTACTTC,CASSQEHRGLYEQYF
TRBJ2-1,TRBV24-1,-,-,TGTGCCACCAGTGGGAGGAGGGATTCCTACAATGAGCAGTTCTTC,CATSGRRDSYNEQFF
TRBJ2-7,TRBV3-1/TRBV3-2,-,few,TGTGCCAGCAGCCAAGAAGCTCCCTACGAGCAGTACTTC,CASSQEAPYEQYF
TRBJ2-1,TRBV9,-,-,TGTGCCAGCAGCGCAAACAATGAGCAGTTCTTC,CASSANNEQFF
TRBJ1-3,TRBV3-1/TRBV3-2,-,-,TGTGCCAGCAGCCCCGGACTTACTGGAAACACCATATATTTT,CASSPGLTGNTIYF
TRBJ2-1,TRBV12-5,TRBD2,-,TGTGCTAGTGGTTCCTGGACTAGCGGGAGTTCATGGGAGCAGTTCTTC,CASGSWTSGSSWEQFF
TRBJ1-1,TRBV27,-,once,TGTGCCACTCAGGGGTCTCTGAACACTGAAGCTTTCTTT,CATQGSLNTEAFF
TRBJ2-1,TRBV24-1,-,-,TGTGCCACCAGTGACTCTTCAGACGGGTACAATGAGCAGTTCTTC,CATSDSSDGYNEQFF
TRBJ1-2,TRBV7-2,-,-,TGTGCCAGCAGCTTAGCGGCAGGGCCCGATAACTATGGCTACACCTTC,CASSLAAGPDNYGYTF
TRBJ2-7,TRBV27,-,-,TGTGCCAGCACCTTCCTTAGCAGCGGCGAGCAGTACTTC,CASTFLSSGEQYF
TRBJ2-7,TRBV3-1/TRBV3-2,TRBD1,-,TGTGCCAGCAGCCCCCCGGGACAGGGGGTAACCTACCTCTACGAGCAGTACTTC,CASSPPGQGVTYLYEQYF
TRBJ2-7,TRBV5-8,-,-,TGTGCCAGCAGCTTGAGTCGTGGGGCTCGGAGCTCCTACGAGCAGTACTTC,CASSLSRGARSSYEQYF
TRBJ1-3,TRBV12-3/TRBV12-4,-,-,TGTGCCAGCAGTTTATCCTCTGGAAACACCATATATTTT,CASSLSSGNTIYF
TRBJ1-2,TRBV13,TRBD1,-,TGTGCCAGCAGCTTAGAGGGGCCGGGACAGAACTATGGCTACACCTTC,CASSLEGPGQNYGYTF
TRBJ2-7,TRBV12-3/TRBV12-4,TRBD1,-,TGTGCCAGCAGTCTCAGGGGGCACGACGAGCAGTACTTC,CASSLRGHDEQYF
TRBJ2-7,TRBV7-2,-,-,TGTGCCAGCAGCTTATTGATGGCAAGCCCATTCTACGAGCAGTACTTC,CASSLLMASPFYEQYF
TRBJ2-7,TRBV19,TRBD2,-,TGTGCCAGTAGTACTACTACCGGGACTAGCGGGTACTCCTACGAGCAGTACTTC,CASSTTTGTSGYSYEQYF
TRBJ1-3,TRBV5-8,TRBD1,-,TGTGCCAGCAGCATCCTGACAGGGGTTGGAAACACCATATATTTT,CASSILTGVGNTIYF
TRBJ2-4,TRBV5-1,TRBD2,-,TGCGCCAGCAGCTCAGTTAGCGGGGCCCAGGACATTCAGTACTTC,CASSSVSGAQDIQYF
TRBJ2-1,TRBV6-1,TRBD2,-,TGTGCCAGCAGTGAGGGACTAGCGTGGAATGAGCAGTTCTTC,CASSEGLAWNEQFF
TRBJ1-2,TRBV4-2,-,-,TGTGCCAGCAGCCAAGATTCGAACTATGGCTACACCTTC,CASSQDSNYGYTF
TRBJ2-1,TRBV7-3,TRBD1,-,TGTGCCAGCAGCTCGGCATGGACAGGGGGATCCAATGAGCAGTTCTTC,CASSSAWTGGSNEQFF
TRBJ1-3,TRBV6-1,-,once,TGTGCCAGCAGTGAAGCGGAGCAGCCTGGAAACACCATATATTTT,CASSEAEQPGNTIYF
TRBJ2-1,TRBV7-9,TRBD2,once,TGTGCCAGCAGCTTAGCGTCTACTAGCGGGACCTACAGGTCCAATGAGCAGTTCTTC,CASSLASTSGTYRSNEQFF
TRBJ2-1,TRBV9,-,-,TGTGCCAGCCGATCGGGAGCTGAGCAGTTCTTC,CASRSGAEQFF
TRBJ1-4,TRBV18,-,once,TGTGCCAGCTCACCCTGGGGGAGTAATGAAAAACTGTTTTTT,CASSPWGSNEKLFF
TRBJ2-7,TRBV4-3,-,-,TGCGCCAGCAGCCGACGTTTAGGGGGGGAGGACGAGCAGTACTTC,CASSRRLGGEDEQYF
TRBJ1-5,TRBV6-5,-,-,TGTGCCAGCGTAGATAGGGGCAATCAGCCCCAGCATTTT,CASVDRGNQPQHF
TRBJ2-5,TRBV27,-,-,TGTGCCAGCATCGGGGCTGGCGAGACCCAGTACTTC,CASIGAGETQYF
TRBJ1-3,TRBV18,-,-,TGTGCCAGCTCATCCCTCTCCGGGACACCTGGAAACACCATATATTTT,CASSSLSGTPGNTIYF
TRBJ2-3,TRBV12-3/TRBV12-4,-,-,TGTGCCAGCAGTTCCCCTTCGGATACGCAGTATTTT,CASSSPSDTQYF